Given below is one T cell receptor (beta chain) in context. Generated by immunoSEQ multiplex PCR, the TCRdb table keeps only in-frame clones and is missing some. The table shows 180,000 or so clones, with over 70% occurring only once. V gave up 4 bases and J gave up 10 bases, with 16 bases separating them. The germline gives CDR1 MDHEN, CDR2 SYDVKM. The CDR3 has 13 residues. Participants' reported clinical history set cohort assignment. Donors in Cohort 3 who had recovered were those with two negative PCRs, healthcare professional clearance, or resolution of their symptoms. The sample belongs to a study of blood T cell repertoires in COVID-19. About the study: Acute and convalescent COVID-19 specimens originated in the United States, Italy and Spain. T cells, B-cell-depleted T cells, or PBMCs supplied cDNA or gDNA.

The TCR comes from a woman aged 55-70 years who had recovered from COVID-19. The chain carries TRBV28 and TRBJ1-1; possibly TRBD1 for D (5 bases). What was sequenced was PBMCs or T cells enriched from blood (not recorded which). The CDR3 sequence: CASSSTDRGGAFF. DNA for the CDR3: TGTGCCAGCAGTTCGACAGACCGGGGGGGAGCTTTCTTT.